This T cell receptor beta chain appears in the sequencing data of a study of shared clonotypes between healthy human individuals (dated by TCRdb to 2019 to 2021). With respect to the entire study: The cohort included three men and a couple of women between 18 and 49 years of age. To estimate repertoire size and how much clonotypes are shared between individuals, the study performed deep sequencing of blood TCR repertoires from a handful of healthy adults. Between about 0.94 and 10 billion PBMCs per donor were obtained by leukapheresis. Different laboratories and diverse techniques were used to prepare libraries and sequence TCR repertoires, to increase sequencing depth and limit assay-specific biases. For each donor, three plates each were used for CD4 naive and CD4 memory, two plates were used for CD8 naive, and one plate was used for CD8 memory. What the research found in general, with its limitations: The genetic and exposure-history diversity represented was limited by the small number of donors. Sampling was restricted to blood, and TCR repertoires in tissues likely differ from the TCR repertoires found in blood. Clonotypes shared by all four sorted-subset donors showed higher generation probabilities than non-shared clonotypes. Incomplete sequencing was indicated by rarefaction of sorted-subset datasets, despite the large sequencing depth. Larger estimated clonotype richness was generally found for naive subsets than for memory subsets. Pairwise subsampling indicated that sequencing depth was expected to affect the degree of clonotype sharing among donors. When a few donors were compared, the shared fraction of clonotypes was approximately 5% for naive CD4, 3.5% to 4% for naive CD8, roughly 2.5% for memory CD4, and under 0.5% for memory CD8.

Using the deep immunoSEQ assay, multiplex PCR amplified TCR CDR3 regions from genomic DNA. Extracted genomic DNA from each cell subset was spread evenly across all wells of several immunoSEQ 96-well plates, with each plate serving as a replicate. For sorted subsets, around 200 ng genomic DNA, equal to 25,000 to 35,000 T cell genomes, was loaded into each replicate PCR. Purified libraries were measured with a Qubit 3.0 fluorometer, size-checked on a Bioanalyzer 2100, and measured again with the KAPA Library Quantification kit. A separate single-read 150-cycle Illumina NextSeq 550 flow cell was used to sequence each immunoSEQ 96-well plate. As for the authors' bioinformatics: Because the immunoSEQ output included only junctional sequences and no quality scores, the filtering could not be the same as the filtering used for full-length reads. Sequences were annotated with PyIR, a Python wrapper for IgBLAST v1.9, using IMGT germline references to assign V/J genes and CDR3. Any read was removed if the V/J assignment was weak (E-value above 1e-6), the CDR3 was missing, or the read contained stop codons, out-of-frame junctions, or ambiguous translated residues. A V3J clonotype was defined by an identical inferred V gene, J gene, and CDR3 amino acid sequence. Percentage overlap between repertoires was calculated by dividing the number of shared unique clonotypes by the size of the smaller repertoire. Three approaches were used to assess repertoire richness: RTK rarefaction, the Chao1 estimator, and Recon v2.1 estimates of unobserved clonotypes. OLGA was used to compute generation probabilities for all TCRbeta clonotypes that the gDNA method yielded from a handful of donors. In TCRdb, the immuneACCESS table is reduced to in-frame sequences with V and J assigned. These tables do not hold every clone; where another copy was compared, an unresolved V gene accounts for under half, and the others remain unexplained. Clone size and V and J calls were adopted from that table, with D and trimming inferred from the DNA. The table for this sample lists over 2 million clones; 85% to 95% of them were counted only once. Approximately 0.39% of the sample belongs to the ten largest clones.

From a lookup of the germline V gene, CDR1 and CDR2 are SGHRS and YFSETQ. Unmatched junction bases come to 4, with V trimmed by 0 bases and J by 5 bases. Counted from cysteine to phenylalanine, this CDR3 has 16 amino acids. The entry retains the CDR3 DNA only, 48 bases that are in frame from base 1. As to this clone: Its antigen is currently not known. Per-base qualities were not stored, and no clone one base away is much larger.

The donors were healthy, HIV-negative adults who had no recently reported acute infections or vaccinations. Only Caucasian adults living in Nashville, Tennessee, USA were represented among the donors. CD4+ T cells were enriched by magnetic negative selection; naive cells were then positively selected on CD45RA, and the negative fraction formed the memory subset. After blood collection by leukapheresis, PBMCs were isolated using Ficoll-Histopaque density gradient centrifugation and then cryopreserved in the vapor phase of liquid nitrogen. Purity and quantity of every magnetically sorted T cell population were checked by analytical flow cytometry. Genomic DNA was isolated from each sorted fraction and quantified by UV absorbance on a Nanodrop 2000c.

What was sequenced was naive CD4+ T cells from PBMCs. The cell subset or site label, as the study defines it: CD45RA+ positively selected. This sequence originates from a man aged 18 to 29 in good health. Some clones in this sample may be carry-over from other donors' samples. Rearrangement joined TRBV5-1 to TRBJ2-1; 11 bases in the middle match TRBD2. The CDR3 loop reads CASSLAPGLADNEQFF. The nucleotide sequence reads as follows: TGCGCCAGCAGCTTGGCCCCGGGACTAGCGGACAATGAGCAGTTCTTC.